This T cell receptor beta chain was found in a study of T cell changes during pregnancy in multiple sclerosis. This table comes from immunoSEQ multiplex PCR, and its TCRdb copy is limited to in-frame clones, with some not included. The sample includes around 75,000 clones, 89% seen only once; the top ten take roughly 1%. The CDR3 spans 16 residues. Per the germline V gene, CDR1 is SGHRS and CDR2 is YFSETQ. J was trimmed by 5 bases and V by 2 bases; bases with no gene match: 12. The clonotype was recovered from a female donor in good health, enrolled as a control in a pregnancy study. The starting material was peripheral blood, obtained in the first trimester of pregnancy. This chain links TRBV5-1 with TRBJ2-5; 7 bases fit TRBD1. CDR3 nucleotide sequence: TGCGCCAGCAGCTTTAATTCATTAGGGGGCACGGAGACCCAGTACTTC. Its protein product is CASSFNSLGGTETQYF.